This passage covers 22 T cell receptor beta chains from one sample sequenced in a study of cytomegalovirus exposure and HLA in healthy donors. PCR involved 60 Vbeta and 13 Jbeta primers. Sequenced by immunoSEQ multiplex PCR; TCRdb stores in-frame clones only, minus some. The sample has about 140,000 clones; around 79% are singletons. The sample was PBMCs. Source of these receptors: a female donor in good health and CMV-seronegative.

This clone occurred a few times. The rearrangement links TRBV5-8 to TRBJ2-1; D is perhaps TRBD1 (5 bases). Germline-derived CDR1 and CDR2 are SGHTS and YDEGEE. The CDR3 consists of 15 residues. The V and J ends lost 2 bases and 2 bases respectively, with 11 bases between them. CDR3 DNA: TGTGCCAGCAGCTTTGGGCAGGGAACCTACAATGAGCAGTTCTTC. It translates to CASSFGQGTYNEQFF.

This chain links TRBV9 with TRBJ2-2; tentative D call: TRBD1 (6 bases). CDR1 is SGDLS and CDR2 is YYNGEE in the germline V gene. Trimming took 1 base from V and 3 from J, leaving 7 bases between them. This CDR3 contains 14 residues. This CDR3 reads CASSVTGHTGELFF. The CDR3 DNA follows: TGTGCCAGCAGCGTAACAGGGCACACCGGGGAGCTGTTTTTT.

This clone was seen a few times. The V and J genes are TRBV2 and TRBJ1-1; D is possibly TRBD1 (6 bases). CDR1 is SNHLY, CDR2 FYNNEI, per germline. Trimming left V 3 bases short and J 0 bases short, with 20 bases between. This CDR3 is built from 18 residues. The CDR3 coding sequence is TGTGCCAGCAGTGAGGACGTTCCAGGGGACACCATGAACACTGAAGCTTTCTTT. Its translation: CASSEDVPGDTMNTEAFF.

V is TRBV29-1 and J is TRBJ1-2, with 10 bases matching TRBD1. CDR3 size: 12 residues. Germline V gene data show CDR1 as SQVTM and CDR2 as ANQGSEA. Trimming cost V 3 bases and J 7 bases; bases outside gene matches: 2. Written as DNA, the CDR3 is TGCAGCGTTGAGCGACAGGGGGCTGGCTACACCTTC. Its translation is CSVERQGAGYTF.

The V call is TRBV5-1, the J call TRBJ1-5; TRBD1 matches 8 bases. This CDR3 spans 15 amino acids. With 0 bases clipped from V and 8 bases from J, the junction kept 7 bases outside the gene matches. In germline, CDR1 is SGHRS, CDR2 YFSETQ. The CDR3 is CASSLAGTGGEPQHF. In nucleotides, the CDR3 is TGCGCCAGCAGCTTGGCAGGGACAGGCGGTGAGCCCCAGCATTTT.

This clone was observed a few times. The chain is built from TRBV6-5 and TRBJ1-1; TRBD1 might be the D (5 bases). Germline V gene lookup returns CDR1 MNHEY and CDR2 SVGAGI. Trimming stripped 5 bases from V and 0 bases from J, with 13 bases between. The CDR3 length is 15 residues. The chain's CDR3 is CASSPGKGVNTEAFF. CDR3 DNA sequence: TGTGCCAGCAGTCCAGGGAAAGGGGTGAACACTGAAGCTTTCTTT.

This chain uses TRBV19 with TRBJ2-5; 10 positions agree with TRBD1. CDR3 length: 14 residues. V lost 4 bases, J lost 5 bases, and 4 bases stayed unmatched. Germline values: CDR1 LNHDA, CDR2 SQIVND (reference sequence). DNA of the CDR3: TGTGCCAGTAGTAGAGACAGGGGGCTTGAGACCCAGTACTTC. This translates into CASSRDRGLETQYF.

This clone was picked up one time. This chain joins TRBV19 and TRBJ2-1; possible D gene TRBD2, 6 bases. V was cut by 6 bases and J by 6 bases, with 9 bases left in between. CDR1 is LNHDA and CDR2 is SQIVND in the germline V gene (reference sequence). This CDR3 has 12 residues. CDR3 in DNA: TGTGCCAGTAGGGAGGGCCCCAATGAGCAGTTCTTC. It specifies CASREGPNEQFF.

This sequence joins TRBV6-5 and TRBJ2-5; TRBD1 might be the D (6 bases). This CDR3 has 15 residues. The V gene lost 6 bases and the J gene lost 2 bases, with 16 bases spanning the gap. The germline CDR1 and CDR2 sequences are MNHEY and SVGAGI. The CDR3 loop reads CASSSRGYRQETQYF. DNA of the CDR3: TGTGCCAGCAGCTCCAGGGGCTACCGTCAAGAGACCCAGTACTTC.

The chain carries TRBV7-3 and TRBJ2-1; 9 bases line up with TRBD1. Losses at the gene ends were 5 bases for V and 6 bases for J; bases not matched to a gene: 8. This CDR3 comprises 15 residues. Germline V gives CDR1 SGHTA, CDR2 FQGTGA. This CDR3 reads CASSPGTGTFNEQFF. The CDR3 DNA follows: TGTGCCAGCAGCCCCGGGACAGGGACATTCAATGAGCAGTTCTTC.

V usage is TRBV4-2 and J usage is TRBJ2-6; possibly TRBD2 for D (5 bases). V lost 4 bases and J 3 bases, leaving 7 bases between the germline ends. The CDR3 length is 14 residues. Per germline, CDR1 LGHNA and CDR2 YNFKEQ. In nucleotides, the CDR3 is TGTGCCAGCAGCCCAGGAGGTGGGGCCAACGTCCTGACTTTC. This codes for CASSPGGGANVLTF.

The chain links TRBV14 to TRBJ2-3; D is unclear. CDR1 is SGHDN and CDR2 is FVKESK in the germline V gene. There are 11 residues in the CDR3. The V end was cut by 3 bases, the J end by 4 bases, with 2 bases between. CDR3 in DNA: TGTGCCAGCAGCCACGCAGATACGCAGTATTTT. Protein: CASSHADTQYF.

The chain recombines TRBV25-1 with TRBJ1-1; D is possibly TRBD1 (5 bases). CDR3 length equals 11 residues. CDR1 and CDR2 (germline): MGHDK, SYGVNS. The germline V and J ends were trimmed by 4 bases and 11 bases, with 11 bases remaining between them. The CDR3: CASSAGVVAFF. CDR3 coding DNA: TGTGCCAGCAGTGCGGGGGTGGTTGCTTTCTTT.

The CDR3 bases are TGCAGCGTAGTAGGACAGGGGGCGTCTAGCTATGGCTACACCTTC. It is translated as CSVVGQGASSYGYTF. This chain links TRBV29-1 with TRBJ1-2; 11 positions agree with TRBD1. V trimming: 6 bases; J trimming: 4 bases; junction bases outside the gene matches: 10. The CDR3 is 15 residues long. CDR1 and CDR2 (germline): SQVTM, ANQGSEA.

V usage is TRBV29-1 and J usage is TRBJ1-3; D gene ambiguous. Trimming cost V 1 base and J 4 bases, with 8 bases left between them. Germline CDR1 is SQVTM and CDR2 is ANQGSEA. This CDR3 contains 13 residues. This chain's CDR3 is CSVEGQTGNTIYF. In nucleotides, the CDR3 is TGCAGCGTTGAAGGGCAAACGGGAAACACCATATATTTT. Full variable domain (remainder filled in from reference TRBV29-1 and TRBJ1-3): SAVISQKPSRDICQRGTSLTIQCQVDSQVTMMFWYRQQPGQSLTLIATANQGSEATYESGFVIDKFPISRPNLTFSTLTVSNMSPEDSSIYLCSVEGQTGNTIYFGEGSWLTVV.

The V gene is TRBV2, the J gene TRBJ2-7; 9 positions match TRBD1. CDR3 length: 15 residues. The V gene end was trimmed by 5 bases and the J gene end by 4 bases; junction bases not matched to a gene: 9. Germline V CDR1 and CDR2: SNHLY, FYNNEI. CDR3 sequence reads: CASSPLRGQGYEQYF. Written as DNA, the CDR3 is TGTGCCAGCAGTCCACTTAGGGGACAGGGTTACGAGCAGTACTTC.

This clone has only a few counts. V usage is TRBV4-3 and J usage is TRBJ2-7, with D unclear. CDR1 is LGHNA and CDR2 is YSLEER in the germline V gene. Trimming removed 1 base at V and 3 bases at J, with 7 bases between. The CDR3 loop spans 13 amino acids. As DNA, the CDR3 is TGCGCCAGCAGCCAAGGACACAACTACGAGCAGTACTTC. Its protein is CASSQGHNYEQYF.

The chain carries TRBV4-3 and TRBJ1-6, with D uncertain. The CDR3 totals 16 residues. V lost 0 bases to trimming and J lost 8 bases, with 14 bases between them. CDR1 is LGHNA and CDR2 is YSLEER in the germline V gene. Here the CDR3 reads CASSQDLAIEDSPLHF. For the CDR3, the DNA is TGCGCCAGCAGCCAAGACCTCGCCATCGAGGATTCACCCCTCCACTTT.

This chain links TRBV11-2 with TRBJ1-1; 7 bases match TRBD1. The germline gives CDR1 SGHAT, CDR2 FQNNGV. Trimming cost V 4 bases and J 0 bases; bases outside gene matches: 2. The CDR3 extends over 14 amino acids. The CDR3 protein is CASSSGQVNTEAFF. The CDR3 bases are TGTGCCAGCAGCTCCGGACAGGTGAACACTGAAGCTTTCTTT.

CDR3 sequence: CASRGRGGAQGAQYF. DNA of the CDR3: TGTGCCAGCAGGGGGAGAGGGGGGGCCCAAGGGGCCCAGTACTTC. The chain uses TRBV6-5 and TRBJ2-5; perhaps TRBD2 as D (7 bases). Germline V gives CDR1 MNHEY, CDR2 SVGAGI. Trimming took 6 bases from V and 9 from J, leaving 23 bases between them. This CDR3 has 15 residues.

The chain couples TRBV18 to TRBJ1-1, with D possibly being TRBD1 (6 bases). Trimming stripped 4 bases from V and 5 bases from J, with 11 bases between. This CDR3 has 13 amino acids. Per the germline V gene, CDR1 is KGHSH and CDR2 is LQKENI. CDR3 residues: CASSRRTDTEAFF. Written as DNA, the CDR3 is TGTGCCAGCTCACGACGGACAGATACTGAAGCTTTCTTT.

The gene calls are TRBV7-9 and TRBJ2-2; maybe TRBD1 (6 bases). Germline CDR1 SEHNR, CDR2 FQNEAQ (reference sequence). The CDR3 length is 17 residues. V was shortened by 5 bases and J by 4 bases, with 20 bases between the two germline ends. The CDR3 sequence: CASSRQVGRDITGELFF. CDR3 DNA sequence: TGTGCCAGCAGCCGCCAGGTGGGACGGGACATCACCGGGGAGCTGTTTTTT.